This TCR beta chain stems from a study of cytomegalovirus exposure and HLA in healthy donors. Study background: Previous work identified roughly 120 million unique TCR beta sequences from 150 million to 200 million T cells. Study findings and constraints: The majority of CMV-associated TCR beta chains were reported as apparently HLA-restricted in a later analysis. Earlier analysis looked at TCR beta V segments, and most were productive about 87% or about 30% of the time. The study put 150 to 200 TCR beta chains on its list as cytomegalovirus-associated.

Amplification used 60 Vbeta primers and 13 Jbeta primers. The assay was immunoSEQ multiplex PCR, and TCRdb's table has in-frame clones only and misses some. The data show around 170,000 clones, with 75% to 90% seen just once and over 1.5% held by the top ten. Germline CDR1 and CDR2: SGDLS and YYNGEE. After removal of 3 bases from V and 9 bases from J, the junction contained 3 bases not matched to a gene. CDR3 length: 11 amino acids. About this clone itself: Its antigen is not identified.

The chain couples TRBV9 to TRBJ2-7, with 7 bases lining up with TRBD1. The sequence was obtained from a woman between 18 and 29 years old in good health and CMV-seronegative. Sequencing was done on a sample of PBMCs. Written as DNA, the CDR3 is TGTGCCAGCAGCGCGGACAGGACGCAGTACTTC. Its translation is CASSADRTQYF.